This T cell receptor beta chain was sequenced during a study of shared clonotypes between healthy human individuals. Study-level results: The authors sampled blood alone, and tissue repertoires likely differ.

On this clone itself: Its antigen is not identified.

Germline assignment: CDR1 KGHSH and CDR2 LQKENI. The V gene lost 3 bases and the J gene lost 8 bases, with 7 bases spanning the gap. The CDR3 has 12 residues. Using immunoSEQ multiplex PCR, the repertoire was profiled, and TCRdb retains in-frame clones only, with some absent. The profile covers roughly 2.4 million clones, with approximately 94% appearing a single time and over 0.1% taken by the ten largest. The rearrangement joins TRBV18 to TRBJ1-4; unclear D gene. Sequenced input: naive CD4+ T cells sorted from blood. Subset noted: CD45RA+ positively selected. The sequence derives from a man aged 18 to 29 in good health. The CDR3 region is CASSPGLEKLFF. The CDR3 DNA reads TGTGCCAGCTCACCCGGACTGGAAAAACTGTTTTTT. Full variable domain (outside the CDR3, taken from reference TRBV18 and TRBJ1-4): NAGVMQNPRHLVRRRGQEARLRCSPMKGHSHVYWYRQLPEEGLKFMVYLQKENIIDESGMPKERFSAEFPKEGPSILRIQQVVRGDSAAYFCASSPGLEKLFFGSGTQLSVL.